The following is a T cell receptor beta chain sequence with its context. Recruitment covered about 25 US areas and drew participants whose ages spanned roughly 18 to 90 years. Cohort placement rested on clinical history that participants reported themselves. This sample is drawn from a study of blood T cell repertoires in COVID-19. TCRdb keeps only in-frame clones here, not all; method: immunoSEQ multiplex PCR. Counted here are roughly 140,000 clones, around four fifths occurring once; the ten biggest clones make up around 6.5%. The CDR3 is made up of 16 amino acids. Per the germline V gene, CDR1 is MGHRA and CDR2 is YSYEKL. The trim removed 2 bases at V and 3 bases at J, leaving 4 bases unmatched.

The sequence came from a middle-aged woman who had recovered from COVID-19. The chain couples TRBV4-1 to TRBJ2-3; 11 bases line up with TRBD2. The sample comprised PBMCs or T cells enriched from blood (not recorded which). The CDR3 spells CASSQRTSGGTDTQYF. CDR3 nucleotides: TGCGCCAGCAGCCAACGAACTAGCGGGGGAACAGATACGCAGTATTTT.